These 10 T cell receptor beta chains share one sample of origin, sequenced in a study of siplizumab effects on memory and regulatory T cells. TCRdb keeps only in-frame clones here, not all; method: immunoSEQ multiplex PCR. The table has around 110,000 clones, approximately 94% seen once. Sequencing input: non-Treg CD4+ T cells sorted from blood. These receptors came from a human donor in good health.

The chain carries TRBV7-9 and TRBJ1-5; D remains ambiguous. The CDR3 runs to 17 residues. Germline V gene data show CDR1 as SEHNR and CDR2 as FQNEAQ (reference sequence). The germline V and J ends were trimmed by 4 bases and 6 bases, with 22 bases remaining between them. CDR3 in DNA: TGTGCCAGCAGCTCCGGGAGGGTAGGTCTATGGAGTCAGCCCCAGCATTTT. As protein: CASSSGRVGLWSQPQHF.

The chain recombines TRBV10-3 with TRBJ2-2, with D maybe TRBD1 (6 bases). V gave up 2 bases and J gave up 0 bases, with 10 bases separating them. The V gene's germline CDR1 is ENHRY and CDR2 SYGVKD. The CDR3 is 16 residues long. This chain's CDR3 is CAISEDRTPNTGELFF. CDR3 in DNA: TGTGCCATCAGTGAGGACAGGACTCCGAACACCGGGGAGCTGTTTTTT.

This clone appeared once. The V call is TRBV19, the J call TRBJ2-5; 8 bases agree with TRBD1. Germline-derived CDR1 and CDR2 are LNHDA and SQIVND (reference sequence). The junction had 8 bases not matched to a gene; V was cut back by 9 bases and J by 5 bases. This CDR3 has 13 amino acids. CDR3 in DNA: TGTGCCAGCACCCGGGACAGGCGGGAGACCCAGTACTTC. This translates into CASTRDRRETQYF.

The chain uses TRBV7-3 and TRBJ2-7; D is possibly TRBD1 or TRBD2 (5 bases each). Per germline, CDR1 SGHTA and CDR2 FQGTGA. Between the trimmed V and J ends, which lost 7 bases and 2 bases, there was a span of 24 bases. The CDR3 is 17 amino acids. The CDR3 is CASTAEYSSWGTYEQYF. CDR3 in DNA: TGTGCCAGCACCGCCGAATATAGTTCATGGGGGACCTACGAGCAGTACTTC.

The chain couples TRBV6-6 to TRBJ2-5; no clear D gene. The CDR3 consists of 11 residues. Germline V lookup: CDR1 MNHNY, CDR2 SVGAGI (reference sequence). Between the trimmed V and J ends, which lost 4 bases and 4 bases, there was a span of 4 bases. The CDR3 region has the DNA TGTGCCAGCAGTTCTCGAGAGACCCAGTACTTC. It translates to CASSSRETQYF.

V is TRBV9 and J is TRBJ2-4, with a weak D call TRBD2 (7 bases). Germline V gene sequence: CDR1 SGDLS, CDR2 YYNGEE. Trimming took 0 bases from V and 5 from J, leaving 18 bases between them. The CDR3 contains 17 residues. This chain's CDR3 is CASSVGLERGGENIQYF. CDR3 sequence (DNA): TGTGCCAGCAGCGTAGGTCTTGAGAGAGGGGGGGAAAACATTCAGTACTTC.

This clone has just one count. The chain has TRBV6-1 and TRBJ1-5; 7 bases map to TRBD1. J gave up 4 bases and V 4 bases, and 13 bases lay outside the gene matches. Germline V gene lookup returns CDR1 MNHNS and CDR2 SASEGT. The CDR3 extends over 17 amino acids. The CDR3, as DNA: TGTGCCAGCAGTGGGACCCTGGGGACAGCGAGGAATCAGCCCCAGCATTTT. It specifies CASSGTLGTARNQPQHF.

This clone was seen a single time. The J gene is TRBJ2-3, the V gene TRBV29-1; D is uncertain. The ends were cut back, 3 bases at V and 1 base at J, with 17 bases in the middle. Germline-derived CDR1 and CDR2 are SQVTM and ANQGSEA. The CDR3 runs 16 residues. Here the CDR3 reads CSVEAEIFEGTDTQYF. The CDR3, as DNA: TGCAGCGTTGAGGCAGAGATATTTGAAGGCACAGATACGCAGTATTTT.

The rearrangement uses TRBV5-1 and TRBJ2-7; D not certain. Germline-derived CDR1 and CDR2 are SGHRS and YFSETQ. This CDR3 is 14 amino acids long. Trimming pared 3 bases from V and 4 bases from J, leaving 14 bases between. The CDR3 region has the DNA TGCGCCAGCAGCTCAGCTGGGAAATTATACGAGCAGTACTTC. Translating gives CASSSAGKLYEQYF.

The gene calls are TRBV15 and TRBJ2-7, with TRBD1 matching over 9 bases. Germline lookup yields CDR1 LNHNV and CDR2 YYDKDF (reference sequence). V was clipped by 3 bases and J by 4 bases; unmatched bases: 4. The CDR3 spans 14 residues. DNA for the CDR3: TGTGCCACCAGCAGGGACAGGGGAAAGTACGAGCAGTACTTC. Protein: CATSRDRGKYEQYF.